This entry describes one T cell receptor (beta chain). Its antigen is not yet known. There are no base qualities to consult, and no much larger clone falls within one base. The V end loses 6 bases and the J end loses 6 bases, and a stretch of 14 bases separates them. From the cysteine up to the phenylalanine, the CDR3 has a length of 14 residues. Only CDR3 DNA remains: 42 bases, in frame from the first base. The germline V gene supplies CDR1 MDHEN and CDR2 SYDVKM. This sample was taken from a study of T cell repertoires in cytomegalovirus infection (dated by TCRdb to the late 2010s). Study-level background: Donor HLA type was relevant to the analysis, because carriage of CMV infection together with the matching HLA type was indicated by public TCR beta signatures. Paper-wide results and their limitations: The ex vivo response was dominated by HLA-C-restricted CMV-specific TCR beta clonotypes, which also provided the single most frequent clonotype in two of eight donors. In both this cohort and an independent cohort of a few hundred donors, the cumulative frequency of public TCR beta family members distinguished carriers of CMV infection plus the relevant HLA type.

Reads for this sample came from an Illumina HiSeq 1500. The raw public data were reprocessed by TCRdb itself: fastp quality trimming at Q25, MiXCR clonotype calling, in-frame beta chains only. Identical CDR3 protein sequences are pooled into one entry, listed with their most common genes and DNA. This sample gives 130,000 or so distinct CDR3 sequences in total; about 6.1% of them show up just once. The ten biggest clones cover roughly 18% of the sample. The TCR was taken from a human donor in good health (CMV status not recorded). Some clones in this sample may be carry-over from other donors' samples. This receptor chain uses TRBV28 and TRBJ2-2, and TRBD1 may be the D gene, going by 6 matching bases. Sequenced: PBMCs. The CDR3 reads CASRSGVYAGELFF. The DNA sequence is TGTGCCAGCAGATCAGGGGTTTATGCCGGGGAGCTGTTTTTT.